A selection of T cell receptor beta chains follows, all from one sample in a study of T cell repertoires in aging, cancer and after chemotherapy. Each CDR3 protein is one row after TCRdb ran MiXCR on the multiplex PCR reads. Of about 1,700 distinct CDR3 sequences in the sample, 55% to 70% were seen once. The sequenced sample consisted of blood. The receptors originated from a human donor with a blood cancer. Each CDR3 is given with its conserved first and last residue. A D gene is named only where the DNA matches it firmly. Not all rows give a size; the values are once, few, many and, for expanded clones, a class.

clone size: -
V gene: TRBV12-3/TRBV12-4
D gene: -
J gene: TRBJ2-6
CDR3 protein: CASSPPSSGANVLTF
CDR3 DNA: TGTGCCAGCAGTCCACCGAGCTCTGGGGCCAACGTCCTGACTTTC

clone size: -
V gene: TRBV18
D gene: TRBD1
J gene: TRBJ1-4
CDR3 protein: CASSQGAGEKLFF
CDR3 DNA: TGTGCCAGCTCACAGGGGGCTGGTGAAAAACTGTTTTTT

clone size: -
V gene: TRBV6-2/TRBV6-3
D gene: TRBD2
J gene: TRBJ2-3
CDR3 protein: CASSTTSGTVTDTQYF
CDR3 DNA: TGTGCCAGCAGCACGACTAGCGGAACTGTCACAGATACGCAGTATTTT

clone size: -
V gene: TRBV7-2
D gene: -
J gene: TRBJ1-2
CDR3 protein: CASSPDGPYGYTF
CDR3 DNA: TGTGCCAGCAGTCCTGACGGACCCTATGGCTACACCTTC

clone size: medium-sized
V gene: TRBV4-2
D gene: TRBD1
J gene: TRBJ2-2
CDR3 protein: CASSQEGQGAWGELFF
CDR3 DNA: TGTGCCAGCAGCCAAGAGGGACAGGGGGCTTGGGGGGAGCTGTTTTTT

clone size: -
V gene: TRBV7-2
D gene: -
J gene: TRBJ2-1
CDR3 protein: CASSSRDSNEQFF
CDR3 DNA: TGTGCCAGCAGCTCCCGGGACTCCAATGAGCAGTTCTTC

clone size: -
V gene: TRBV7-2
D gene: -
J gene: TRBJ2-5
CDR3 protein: CASSLDQGYQETQYF
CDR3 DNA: TGTGCCAGCAGCTTAGATCAGGGTTACCAAGAGACCCAGTACTTC

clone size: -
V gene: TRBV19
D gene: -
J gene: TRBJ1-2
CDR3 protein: CATTGSGYGYTF
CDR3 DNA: TGTGCCACGACAGGCTCCGGATATGGCTACACCTTC

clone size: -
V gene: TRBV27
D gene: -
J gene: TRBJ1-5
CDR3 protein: CASSLDTASYQPQHF
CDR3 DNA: TGTGCCAGCAGTTTAGACACGGCTAGCTATCAGCCCCAGCATTTT

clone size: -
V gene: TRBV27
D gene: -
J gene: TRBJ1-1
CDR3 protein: CASSSSGAVMNTEAFF
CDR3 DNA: TGTGCCAGCAGTTCTTCAGGGGCCGTAATGAACACTGAAGCTTTCTTT

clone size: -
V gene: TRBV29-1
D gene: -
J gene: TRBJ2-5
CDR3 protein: CSVENQARETKYF
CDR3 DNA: TGCAGCGTTGAAAATCAGGCGCGAGAGACCAAGTACTTC

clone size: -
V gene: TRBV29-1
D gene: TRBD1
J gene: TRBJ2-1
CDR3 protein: CSVEDRAGAGGEQFF
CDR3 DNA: TGCAGCGTTGAAGATCGCGCAGGGGCAGGGGGTGAGCAGTTCTTC

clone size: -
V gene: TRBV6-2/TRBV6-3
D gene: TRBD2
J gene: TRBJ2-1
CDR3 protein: CASSSTTSGRTNEQFF
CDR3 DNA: TGTGCCAGCAGTTCCACAACTAGCGGGAGAACCAATGAGCAGTTCTTC

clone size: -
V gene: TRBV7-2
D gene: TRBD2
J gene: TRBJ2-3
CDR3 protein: CASTGGGNRGTDTQYF
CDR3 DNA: TGTGCCAGCACCGGCGGGGGGAATCGAGGAACAGATACGCAGTATTTT

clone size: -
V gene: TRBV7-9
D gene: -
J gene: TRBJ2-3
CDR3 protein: CASSLAGPDTDTQYF
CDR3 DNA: TGTGCCAGCAGCTTAGCCGGGCCAGACACAGATACGCAGTATTTT

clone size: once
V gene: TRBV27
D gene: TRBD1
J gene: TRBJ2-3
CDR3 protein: CASRKQTGGFDTDTQYF
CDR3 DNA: TGTGCCAGCAGGAAACAGACAGGGGGTTTTGACACAGATACGCAGTATTTT

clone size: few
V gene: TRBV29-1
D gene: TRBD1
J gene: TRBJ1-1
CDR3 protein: CSVADRVEAFF
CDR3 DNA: TGCAGCGTAGCGGACAGGGTGGAAGCTTTCTTT

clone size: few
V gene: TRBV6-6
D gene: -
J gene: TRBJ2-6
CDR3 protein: CASSYGAGANVLTF
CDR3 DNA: TGTGCCAGCAGTTACGGGGCTGGGGCCAACGTCCTGACTTTC

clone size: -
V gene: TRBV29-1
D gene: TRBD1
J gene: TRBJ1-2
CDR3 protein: CSARQGDGLYGYTF
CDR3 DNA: TGCAGCGCTCGCCAGGGGGACGGACTATATGGCTACACCTTC

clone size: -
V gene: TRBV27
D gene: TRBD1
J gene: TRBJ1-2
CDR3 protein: CASRGHGTGGVLSGYTF
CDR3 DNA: TGTGCCAGCAGGGGGCACGGGACAGGGGGCGTTCTTTCTGGCTACACCTTC

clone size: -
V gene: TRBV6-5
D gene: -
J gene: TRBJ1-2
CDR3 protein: CASSYSSQGNYGYTF
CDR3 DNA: TGTGCCAGCAGTTACTCGAGTCAGGGTAACTATGGCTACACCTTC

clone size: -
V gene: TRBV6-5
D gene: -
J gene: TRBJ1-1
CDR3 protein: CASSYTRGSWTTEAFF
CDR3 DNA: TGTGCCAGCAGTTACACACGGGGGAGTTGGACCACTGAAGCTTTCTTT

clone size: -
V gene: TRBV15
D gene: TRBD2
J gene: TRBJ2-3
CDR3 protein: CATSREISGLAGGFADTQYF
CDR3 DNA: TGTGCCACCAGCAGAGAGATCTCGGGACTAGCGGGAGGGTTTGCAGATACGCAGTATTTT

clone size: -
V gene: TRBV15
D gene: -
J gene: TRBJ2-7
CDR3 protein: CATSRVGASYEQYF
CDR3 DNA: TGTGCCACCAGCAGAGTGGGGGCCTCCTACGAGCAGTACTTC

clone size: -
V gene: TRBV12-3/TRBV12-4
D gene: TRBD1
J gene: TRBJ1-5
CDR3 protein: CASSGSEGAQPQHF
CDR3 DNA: TGTGCCAGCAGTGGCTCAGAGGGGGCTCAGCCCCAGCATTTT

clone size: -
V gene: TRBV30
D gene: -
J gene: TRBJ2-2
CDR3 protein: CARGSGELFF
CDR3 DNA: TGTGCCCGGGGGAGCGGGGAGCTGTTTTTT

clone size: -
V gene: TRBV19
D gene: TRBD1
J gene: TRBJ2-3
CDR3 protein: CASSMMNGQGEEYF
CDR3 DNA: TGTGCCAGTAGTATGATGAACGGACAGGGTGAGGAGTATTTT

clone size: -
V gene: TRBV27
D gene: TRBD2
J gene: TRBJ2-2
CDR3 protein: CASTPTGAGVDTGELFF
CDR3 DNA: TGTGCCAGCACCCCCACGGGCGCGGGAGTTGACACCGGGGAGCTGTTTTTT

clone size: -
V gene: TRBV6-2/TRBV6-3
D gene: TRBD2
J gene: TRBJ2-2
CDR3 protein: CASSPPGGYTGELFF
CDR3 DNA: TGTGCCAGCAGTCCCCCGGGGGGATATACCGGGGAGCTGTTTTTT

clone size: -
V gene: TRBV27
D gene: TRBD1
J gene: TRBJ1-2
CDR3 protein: CASSFQDRVRSYTF
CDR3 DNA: TGTGCCAGCAGTTTCCAGGACAGGGTCAGGAGCTACACCTTC

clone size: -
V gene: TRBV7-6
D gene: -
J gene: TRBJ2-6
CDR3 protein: CASSFGQPTSGANVLTF
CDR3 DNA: TGTGCCAGCAGCTTCGGACAGCCCACCTCTGGGGCCAACGTCCTGACTTTC

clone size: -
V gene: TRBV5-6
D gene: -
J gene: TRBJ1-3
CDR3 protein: CASSGGPGNTIYF
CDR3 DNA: TGTGCCAGCAGCGGGGGGCCTGGAAACACCATATATTTT

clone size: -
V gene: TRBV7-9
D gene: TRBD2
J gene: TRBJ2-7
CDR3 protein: CASSLASGAYEQYF
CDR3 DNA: TGTGCCAGCAGCTTAGCTAGCGGGGCCTACGAGCAGTACTTC

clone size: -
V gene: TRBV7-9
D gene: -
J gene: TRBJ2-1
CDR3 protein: CASRPPRGGAYNEQFF
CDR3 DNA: TGTGCCAGCAGGCCCCCTCGCGGCGGAGCCTACAATGAGCAGTTCTTC

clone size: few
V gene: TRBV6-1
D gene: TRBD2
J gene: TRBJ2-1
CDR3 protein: CASSDKSSGRAEQFF
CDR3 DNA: TGTGCCAGCAGTGATAAGTCTAGCGGGAGAGCTGAGCAGTTCTTC

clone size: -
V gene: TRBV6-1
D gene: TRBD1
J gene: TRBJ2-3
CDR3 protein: CASRDDRGADTQYF
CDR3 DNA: TGTGCCAGCAGGGACGACAGGGGGGCAGATACGCAGTATTTT

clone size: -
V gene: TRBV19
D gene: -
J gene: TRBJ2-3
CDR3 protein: CASGGRKGPDTQYF
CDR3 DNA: TGTGCCAGTGGGGGCAGGAAGGGGCCAGATACGCAGTATTTT

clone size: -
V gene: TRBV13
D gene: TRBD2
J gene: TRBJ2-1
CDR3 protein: CASSARPGLGDNEQFF
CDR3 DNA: TGTGCCAGCAGCGCCCGGCCGGGACTAGGAGACAATGAGCAGTTCTTC

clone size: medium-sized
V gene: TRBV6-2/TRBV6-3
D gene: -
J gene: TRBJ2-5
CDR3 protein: CASSKQETQYF
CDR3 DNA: TGTGCCAGCAGTAAGCAAGAGACCCAGTACTTC

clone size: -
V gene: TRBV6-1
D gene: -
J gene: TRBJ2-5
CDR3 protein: CAISEEGETQYF
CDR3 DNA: TGTGCCATCAGTGAGGAGGGGGAGACCCAGTACTTC

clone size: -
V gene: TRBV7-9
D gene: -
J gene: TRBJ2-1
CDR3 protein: CASSLSLGRDEYNEQFF
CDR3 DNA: TGTGCCAGCAGCTTGTCCCTTGGCAGGGATGAATACAATGAGCAGTTCTTC

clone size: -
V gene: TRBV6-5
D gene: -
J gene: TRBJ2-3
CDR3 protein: CASSYGYPRPDTQYF
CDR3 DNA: TGTGCCAGCAGTTACGGCTACCCCCGGCCAGATACGCAGTATTTT

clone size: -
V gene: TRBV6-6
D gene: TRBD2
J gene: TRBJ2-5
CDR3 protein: CASSPWLAGEGETQYF
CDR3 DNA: TGTGCCAGCAGCCCATGGTTGGCGGGAGAAGGGGAGACCCAGTACTTC

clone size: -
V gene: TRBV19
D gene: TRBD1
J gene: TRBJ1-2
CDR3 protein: CASSLSTGNYGYTF
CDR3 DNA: TGTGCCAGTAGTTTGTCGACAGGGAACTATGGCTACACCTTC

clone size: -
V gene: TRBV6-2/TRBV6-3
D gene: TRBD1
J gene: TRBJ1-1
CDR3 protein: CASSRDSPGGNTEAFF
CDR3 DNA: TGTGCCAGCAGTCGGGACAGCCCTGGCGGGAACACTGAAGCTTTCTTT

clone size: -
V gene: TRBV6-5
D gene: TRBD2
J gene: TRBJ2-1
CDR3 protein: CASSYSLAGADEQFF
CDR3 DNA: TGTGCCAGCAGTTACAGCCTAGCGGGAGCGGATGAGCAGTTCTTC

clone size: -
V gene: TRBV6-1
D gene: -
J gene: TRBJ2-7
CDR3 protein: CASSEHVLGFTYEQYF
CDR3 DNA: TGTGCCAGCAGTGAACACGTACTAGGTTTTACCTACGAGCAGTACTTC

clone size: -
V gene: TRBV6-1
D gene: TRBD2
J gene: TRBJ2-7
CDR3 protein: CASILAGVGSYEQYF
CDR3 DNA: TGTGCCAGCATACTAGCGGGAGTTGGGTCCTACGAGCAGTACTTC

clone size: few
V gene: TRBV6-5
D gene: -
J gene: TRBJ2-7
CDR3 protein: CASSYRRQASSEQYF
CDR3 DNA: TGTGCCAGCAGTTACCGGAGACAGGCCTCCTCCGAGCAGTACTTC

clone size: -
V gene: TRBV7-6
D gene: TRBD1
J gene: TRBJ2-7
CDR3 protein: CASSLATGWSYEQYF
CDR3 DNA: TGTGCCAGCAGCTTAGCGACAGGGTGGTCCTACGAGCAGTACTTC

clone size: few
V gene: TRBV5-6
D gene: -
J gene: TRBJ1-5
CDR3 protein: CASSLTGLLNQPQHF
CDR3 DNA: TGTGCCAGCAGCTTGACGGGTCTCTTAAATCAGCCCCAGCATTTT

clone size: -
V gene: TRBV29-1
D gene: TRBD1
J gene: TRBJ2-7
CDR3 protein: CSVEEAGGSYEQYF
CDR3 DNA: TGCAGCGTTGAAGAGGCAGGGGGATCCTACGAGCAGTACTTC

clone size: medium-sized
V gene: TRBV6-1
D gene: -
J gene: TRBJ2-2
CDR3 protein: CASSEDWGTGELFF
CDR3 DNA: TGTGCCAGCAGTGAAGATTGGGGGACCGGGGAGCTGTTTTTT

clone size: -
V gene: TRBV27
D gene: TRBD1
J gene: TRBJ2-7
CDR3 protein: CASSLRGQAPFDEQYF
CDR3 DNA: TGTGCCAGCAGTTTAAGGGGACAGGCCCCTTTCGACGAGCAGTACTTC

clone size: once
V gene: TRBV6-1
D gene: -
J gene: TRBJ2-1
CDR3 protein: CASGRDPNEQFF
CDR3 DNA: TGTGCCTCGGGACGAGACCCCAATGAGCAGTTCTTC